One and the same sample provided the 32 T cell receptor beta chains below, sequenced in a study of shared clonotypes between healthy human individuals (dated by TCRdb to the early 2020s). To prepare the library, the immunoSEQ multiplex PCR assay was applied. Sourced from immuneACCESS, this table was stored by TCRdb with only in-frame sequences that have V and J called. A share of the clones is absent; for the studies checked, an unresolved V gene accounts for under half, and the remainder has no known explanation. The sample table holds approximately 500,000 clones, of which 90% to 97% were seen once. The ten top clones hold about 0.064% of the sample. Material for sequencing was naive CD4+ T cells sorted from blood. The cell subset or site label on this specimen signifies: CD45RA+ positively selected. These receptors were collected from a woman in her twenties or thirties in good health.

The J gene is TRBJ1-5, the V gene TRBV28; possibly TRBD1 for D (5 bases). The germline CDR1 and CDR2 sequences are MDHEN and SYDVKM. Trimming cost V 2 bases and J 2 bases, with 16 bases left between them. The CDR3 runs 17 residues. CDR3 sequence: CASSLIQGGPGNQPQHF. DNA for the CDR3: TGTGCCAGCAGTTTAATCCAGGGAGGTCCGGGCAATCAGCCCCAGCATTTT.

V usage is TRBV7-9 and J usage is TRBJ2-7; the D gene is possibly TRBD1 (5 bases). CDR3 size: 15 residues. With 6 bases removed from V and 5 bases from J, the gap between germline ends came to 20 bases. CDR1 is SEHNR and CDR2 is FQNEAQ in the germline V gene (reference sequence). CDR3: CASSTQRQRLDEQYF. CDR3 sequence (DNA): TGTGCCAGCAGTACCCAGAGACAGAGGCTCGACGAGCAGTACTTC.

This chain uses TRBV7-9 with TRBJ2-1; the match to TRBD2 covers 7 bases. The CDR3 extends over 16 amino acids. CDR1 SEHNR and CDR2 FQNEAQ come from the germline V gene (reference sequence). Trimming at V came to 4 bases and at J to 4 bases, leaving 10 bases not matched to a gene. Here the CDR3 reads CASSSSGPVLYNEQFF. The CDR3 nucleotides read TGTGCCAGCAGCTCTAGCGGCCCAGTACTATACAATGAGCAGTTCTTC.

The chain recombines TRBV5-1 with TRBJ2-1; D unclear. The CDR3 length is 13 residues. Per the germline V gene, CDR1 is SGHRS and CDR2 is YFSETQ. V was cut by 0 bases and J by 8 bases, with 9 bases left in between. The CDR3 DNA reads TGCGCCAGCAGCTTGGTGCTCCACCATGAGCAGTTCTTC. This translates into CASSLVLHHEQFF.

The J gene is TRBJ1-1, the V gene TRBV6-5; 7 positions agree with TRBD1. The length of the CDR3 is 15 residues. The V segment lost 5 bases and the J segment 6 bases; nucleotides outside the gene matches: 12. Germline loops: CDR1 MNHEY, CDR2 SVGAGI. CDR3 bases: TGTGCCAGCAGTCGAGGACGGACAGGTTCGGCTGAAGCTTTCTTT. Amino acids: CASSRGRTGSAEAFF.

The CDR3 DNA is TGTGCCAGCAGTTACGACGGGGTCTCTGGGGCCAACGTCCTGACTTTC. It encodes CASSYDGVSGANVLTF. The chain links TRBV6-6 to TRBJ2-6, with D maybe TRBD2 (5 bases). Trimming left V 2 bases short and J 0 bases short, with 8 bases between. CDR1 and CDR2 from the germline V gene are MNHNY and SVGAGI (reference sequence). The CDR3 is 16 residues long.

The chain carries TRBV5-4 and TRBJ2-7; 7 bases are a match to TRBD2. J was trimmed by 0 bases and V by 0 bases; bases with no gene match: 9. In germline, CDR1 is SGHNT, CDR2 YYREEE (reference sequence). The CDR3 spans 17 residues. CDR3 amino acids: CASSLVLLASTSYEQYF. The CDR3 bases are TGTGCCAGCAGCTTGGTTCTACTAGCGTCTACCTCCTACGAGCAGTACTTC.

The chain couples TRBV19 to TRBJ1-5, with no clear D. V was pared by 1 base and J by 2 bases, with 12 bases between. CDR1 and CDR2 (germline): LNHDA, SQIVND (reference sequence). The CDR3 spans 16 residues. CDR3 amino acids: CASSIVPAAGNQPQHF. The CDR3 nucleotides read TGTGCCAGTAGTATAGTGCCGGCGGCAGGCAATCAGCCCCAGCATTTT. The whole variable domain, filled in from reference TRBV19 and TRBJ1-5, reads DGGITQSPKYLFRKEGQNVTLSCEQNLNHDAMYWYRQDPGQGLRLIYYSQIVNDFQKGDIAEGYSVSREKKESFPLTVTSAQKNPTAFYLCASSIVPAAGNQPQHFGDGTRLSIL.

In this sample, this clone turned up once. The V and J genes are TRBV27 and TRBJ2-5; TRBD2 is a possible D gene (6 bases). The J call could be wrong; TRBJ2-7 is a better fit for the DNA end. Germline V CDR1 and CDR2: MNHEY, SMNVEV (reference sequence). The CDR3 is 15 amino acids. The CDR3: CASSPLAGRSYEQYF. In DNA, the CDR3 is TGTGCCAGCAGCCCCCTCGCGGGACGGTCCTACGAGCAGTACTTC.

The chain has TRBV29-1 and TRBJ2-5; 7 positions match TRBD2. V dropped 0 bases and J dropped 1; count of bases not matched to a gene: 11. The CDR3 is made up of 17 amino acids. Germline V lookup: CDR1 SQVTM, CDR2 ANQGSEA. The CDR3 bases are TGCAGCGTTGAAGATCTCCCGCGACTAGCTTCCCAAGAGACCCAGTACTTC. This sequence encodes CSVEDLPRLASQETQYF. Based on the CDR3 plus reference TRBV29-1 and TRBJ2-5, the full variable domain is SAVISQKPSRDICQRGTSLTIQCQVDSQVTMMFWYRQQPGQSLTLIATANQGSEATYESGFVIDKFPISRPNLTFSTLTVSNMSPEDSSIYLCSVEDLPRLASQETQYFGPGTRLLVL.

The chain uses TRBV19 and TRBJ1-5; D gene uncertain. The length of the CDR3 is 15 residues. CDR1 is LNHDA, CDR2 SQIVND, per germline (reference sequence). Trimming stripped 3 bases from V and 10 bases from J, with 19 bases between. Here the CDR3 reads CASSMGGWVSRPQHF. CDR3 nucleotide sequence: TGTGCCAGTAGTATGGGAGGATGGGTAAGTCGACCCCAGCATTTT.

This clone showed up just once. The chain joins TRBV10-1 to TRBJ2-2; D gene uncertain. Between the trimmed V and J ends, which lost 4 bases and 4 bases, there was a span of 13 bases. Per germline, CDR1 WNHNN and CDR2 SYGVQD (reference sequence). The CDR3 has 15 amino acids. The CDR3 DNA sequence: TGCGCCAGCAGTGGTGGGTCGATACTCACCGGGGAGCTGTTTTTT. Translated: CASSGGSILTGELFF.

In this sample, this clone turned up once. This CDR3 reads CASSSSGLAGVMGEQFF. DNA for the CDR3: TGTGCCAGCAGTTCCTCGGGACTAGCGGGAGTGATGGGTGAGCAGTTCTTC. The chain joins TRBV28 to TRBJ2-1; TRBD2 aligns across 14 bases. The CDR3 runs to 17 residues. The trim removed 4 bases at V and 9 bases at J, leaving 11 bases unmatched. The germline CDR1 and CDR2 sequences are MDHEN and SYDVKM. The full variable domain, rest sourced from reference TRBV28 and TRBJ2-1, is DVKVTQSSRYLVKRTGEKVFLECVQDMDHENMFWYRQDPGLGLRLIYFSYDVKMKEKGDIPEGYSVSREKKERFSLILESASTNQTSMYLCASSSSGLAGVMGEQFFGPGTRLTVL.

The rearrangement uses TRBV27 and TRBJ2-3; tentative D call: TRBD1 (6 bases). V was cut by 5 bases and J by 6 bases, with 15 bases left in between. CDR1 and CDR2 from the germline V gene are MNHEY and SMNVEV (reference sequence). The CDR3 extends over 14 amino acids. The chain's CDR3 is CASSLYNRADTQYF. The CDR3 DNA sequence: TGTGCCAGCAGTCTATATAACAGGGCGGATACGCAGTATTTT.

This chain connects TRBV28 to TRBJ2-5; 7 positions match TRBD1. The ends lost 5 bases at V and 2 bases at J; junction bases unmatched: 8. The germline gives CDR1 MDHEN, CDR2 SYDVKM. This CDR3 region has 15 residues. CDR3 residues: CASSPIRGKQETQYF. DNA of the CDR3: TGTGCCAGCAGTCCAATCAGGGGGAAGCAAGAGACCCAGTACTTC.

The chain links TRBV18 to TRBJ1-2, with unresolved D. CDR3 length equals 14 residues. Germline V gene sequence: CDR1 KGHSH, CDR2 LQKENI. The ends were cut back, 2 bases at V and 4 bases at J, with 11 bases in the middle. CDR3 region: CASSPGPGSYGYTF. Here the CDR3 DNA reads TGTGCCAGCTCACCAGGCCCGGGGAGCTATGGCTACACCTTC.

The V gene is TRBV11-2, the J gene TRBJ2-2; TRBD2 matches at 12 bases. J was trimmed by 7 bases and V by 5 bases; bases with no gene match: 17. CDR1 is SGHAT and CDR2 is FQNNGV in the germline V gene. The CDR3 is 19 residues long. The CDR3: CASSLLNRLAGVYGGELFF. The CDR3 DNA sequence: TGTGCCAGCAGCCTCCTCAACCGACTAGCGGGAGTATATGGCGGGGAGCTGTTTTTT.

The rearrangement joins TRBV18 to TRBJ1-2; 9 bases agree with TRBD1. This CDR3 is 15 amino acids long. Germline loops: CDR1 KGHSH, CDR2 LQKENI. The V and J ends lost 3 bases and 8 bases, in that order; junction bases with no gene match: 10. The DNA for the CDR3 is TGTGCCAGCTCACCGAGACAGGGGGTGACGGAAGGCTACACCTTC. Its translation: CASSPRQGVTEGYTF. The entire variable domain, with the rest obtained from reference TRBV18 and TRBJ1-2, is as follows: NAGVMQNPRHLVRRRGQEARLRCSPMKGHSHVYWYRQLPEEGLKFMVYLQKENIIDESGMPKERFSAEFPKEGPSILRIQQVVRGDSAAYFCASSPRQGVTEGYTFGSGTRLTVV.

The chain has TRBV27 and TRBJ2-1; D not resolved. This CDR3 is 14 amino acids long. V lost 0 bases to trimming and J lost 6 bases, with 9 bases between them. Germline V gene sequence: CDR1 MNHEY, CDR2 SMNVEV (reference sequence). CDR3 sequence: CASSLSLTANEQFF. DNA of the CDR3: TGTGCCAGCAGTTTATCGTTGACTGCCAATGAGCAGTTCTTC.

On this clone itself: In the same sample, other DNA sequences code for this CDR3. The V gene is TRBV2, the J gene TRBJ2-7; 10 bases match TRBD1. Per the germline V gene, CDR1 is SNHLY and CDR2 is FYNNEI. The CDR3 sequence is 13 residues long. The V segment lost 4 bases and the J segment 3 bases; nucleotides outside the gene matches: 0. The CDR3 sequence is CASSGTGGYEQYF. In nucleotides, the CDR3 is TGTGCCAGCAGTGGGACAGGGGGCTACGAGCAGTACTTC.

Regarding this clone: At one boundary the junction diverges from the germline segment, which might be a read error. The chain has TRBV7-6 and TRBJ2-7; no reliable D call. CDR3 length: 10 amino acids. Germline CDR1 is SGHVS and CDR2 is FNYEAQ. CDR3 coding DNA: TGTGCCAGCAGCTCCTTCGAGCAGTACTTC. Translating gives CASSSFEQYF. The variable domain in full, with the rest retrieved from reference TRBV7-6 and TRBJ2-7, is GAGVSQSPRYKVTKRGQDVALRCDPISGHVSLYWYRQALGQGPEFLTYFNYEAQQDKSGLPNDRFSAERPEGSISTLTIQRTEQRDSAMYRCASSSFEQYFGPGTRLTVT.

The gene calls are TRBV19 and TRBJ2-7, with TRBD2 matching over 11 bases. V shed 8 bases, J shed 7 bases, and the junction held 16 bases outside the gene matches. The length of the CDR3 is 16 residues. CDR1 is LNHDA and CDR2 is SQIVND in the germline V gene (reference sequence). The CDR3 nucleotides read TGTGCCAGTTCTTACCCTCGACTAGCGGGACAGGGAGAGCAGTACTTC. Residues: CASSYPRLAGQGEQYF.

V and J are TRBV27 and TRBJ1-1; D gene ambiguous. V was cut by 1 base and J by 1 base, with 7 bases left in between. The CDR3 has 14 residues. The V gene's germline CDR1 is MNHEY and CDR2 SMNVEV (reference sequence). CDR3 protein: CASSLFRGNTEAFF. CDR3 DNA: TGTGCCAGCAGTTTATTTCGAGGGAACACTGAAGCTTTCTTT.

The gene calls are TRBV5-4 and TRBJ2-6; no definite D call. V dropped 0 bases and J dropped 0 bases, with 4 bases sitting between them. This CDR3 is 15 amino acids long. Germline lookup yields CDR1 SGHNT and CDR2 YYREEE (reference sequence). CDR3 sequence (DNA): TGTGCCAGCAGCTTGGATTCCTCTGGGGCCAACGTCCTGACTTTC. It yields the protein CASSLDSSGANVLTF.

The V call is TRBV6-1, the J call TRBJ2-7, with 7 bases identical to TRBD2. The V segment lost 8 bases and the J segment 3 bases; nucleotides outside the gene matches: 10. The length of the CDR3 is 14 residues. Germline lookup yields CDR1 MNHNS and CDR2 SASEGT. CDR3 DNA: TGTGCCAGCGGCCCCGAGGGGAGGGGCTACGAGCAGTACTTC. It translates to CASGPEGRGYEQYF.

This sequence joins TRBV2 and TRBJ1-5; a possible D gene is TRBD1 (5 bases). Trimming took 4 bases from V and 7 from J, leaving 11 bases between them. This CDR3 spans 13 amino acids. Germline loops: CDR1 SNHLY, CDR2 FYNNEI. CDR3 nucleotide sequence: TGTGCCAGCAGTGTGGAGGGGTTCCAGCCCCAGCATTTT. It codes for CASSVEGFQPQHF.

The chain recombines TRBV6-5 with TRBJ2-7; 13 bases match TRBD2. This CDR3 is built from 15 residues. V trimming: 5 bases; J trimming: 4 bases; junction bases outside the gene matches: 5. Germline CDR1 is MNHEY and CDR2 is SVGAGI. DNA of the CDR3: TGTGCCAGCAGTCCCGCGGGACTAGCGGGGTACGAGCAGTACTTC. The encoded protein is CASSPAGLAGYEQYF.

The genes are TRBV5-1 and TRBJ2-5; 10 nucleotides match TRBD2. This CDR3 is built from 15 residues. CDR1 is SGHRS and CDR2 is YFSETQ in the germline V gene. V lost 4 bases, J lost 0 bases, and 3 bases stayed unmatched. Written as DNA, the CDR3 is TGCGCCAGCAGCCCCGGACTAGCGGACCAAGAGACCCAGTACTTC. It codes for CASSPGLADQETQYF.

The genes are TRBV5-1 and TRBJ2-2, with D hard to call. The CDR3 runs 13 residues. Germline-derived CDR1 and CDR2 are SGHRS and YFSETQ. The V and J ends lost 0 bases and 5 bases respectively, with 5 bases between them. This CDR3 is CASSLARTGELFF. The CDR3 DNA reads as TGCGCCAGCAGCTTGGCCAGAACCGGGGAGCTGTTTTTT.

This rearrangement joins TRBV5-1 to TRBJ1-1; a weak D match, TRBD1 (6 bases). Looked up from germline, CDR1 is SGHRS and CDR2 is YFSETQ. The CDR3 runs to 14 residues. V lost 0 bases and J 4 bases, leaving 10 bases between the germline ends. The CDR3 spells CASSLEVGGTEAFF. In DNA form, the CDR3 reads TGCGCCAGCAGCTTGGAGGTAGGGGGCACTGAAGCTTTCTTT.

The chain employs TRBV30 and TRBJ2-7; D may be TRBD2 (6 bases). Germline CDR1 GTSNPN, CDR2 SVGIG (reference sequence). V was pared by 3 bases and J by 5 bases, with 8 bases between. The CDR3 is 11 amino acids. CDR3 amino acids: CAWRSGDEQYF. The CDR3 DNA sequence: TGTGCCTGGAGGTCGGGGGACGAGCAGTACTTC.

The CDR3: CASSIATGGGGNEQFF. For the CDR3, the DNA is TGTGCCAGCAGTATCGCTACCGGAGGGGGGGGCAATGAGCAGTTCTTC. V is TRBV28 and J is TRBJ2-1, with a possible D match to TRBD2 (7 bases). Germline lookup yields CDR1 MDHEN and CDR2 SYDVKM. This CDR3 has 16 amino acids. V lost 5 bases, J lost 6 bases, and 20 bases lay in between.